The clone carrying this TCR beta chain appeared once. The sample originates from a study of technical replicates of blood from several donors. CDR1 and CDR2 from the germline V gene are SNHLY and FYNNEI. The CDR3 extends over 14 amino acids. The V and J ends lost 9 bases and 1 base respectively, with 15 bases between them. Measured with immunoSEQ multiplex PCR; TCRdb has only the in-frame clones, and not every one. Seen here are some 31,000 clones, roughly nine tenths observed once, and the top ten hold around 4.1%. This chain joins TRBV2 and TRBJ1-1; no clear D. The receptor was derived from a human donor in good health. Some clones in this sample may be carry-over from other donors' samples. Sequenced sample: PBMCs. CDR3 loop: CASRRVTGNTEAFF. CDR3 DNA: TGTGCCAGTAGGCGGGTAACGGGGAACACTGAAGCTTTCTTT.